The 15 T cell receptor beta chains listed next were all sequenced from one sample in a study of Ad26.COV2.S vaccination and SARS-CoV-2 variants. Data came from immunoSEQ multiplex PCR; TCRdb stores just in-frame clones and leaves some out. Of under 300,000 clones in the sample, 87% were seen once. Specified treatment: about 20 received Ad26.COV2.S at low or high dose, single or two shots; roughly 5 received placebo; per-sample allocation not given. The samples date from day 63 after the first vaccine or placebo injection. Sequences were derived from peripheral blood, sampled in a trial of Ad26.COV2.S vaccine versus placebo. These receptors were obtained from a person aged 18-65 years who received the Ad26.COV2.S COVID-19 vaccine or a placebo.

V and J are TRBV6-4 and TRBJ1-1, with 10 bases aligning to TRBD1. Losses at the gene ends were 4 bases for V and 5 bases for J; bases not matched to a gene: 4. Looked up from germline, CDR1 is MRHNA and CDR2 is SNTAGT. The CDR3 runs to 14 residues. The CDR3 region is CASSADRGTTEAFF. The CDR3 DNA is TGTGCCAGCAGTGCGGACAGGGGGACGACTGAAGCTTTCTTT.

In regard to this clone: Distinct nucleotide sequences in the sample also encode this CDR3. The CDR3 loop is CASSEQGQYYEQYF. The CDR3 bases are TGTGCCAGCAGTGAACAGGGACAGTACTACGAGCAGTACTTC. This chain joins TRBV2 and TRBJ2-7; 7 nucleotides line up with TRBD1. The V gene end was trimmed by 2 bases and the J gene end by 3 bases; junction bases not matched to a gene: 4. CDR3 length: 14 amino acids. Germline V gene sequence: CDR1 SNHLY, CDR2 FYNNEI.

This chain joins TRBV7-9 and TRBJ1-2; 7 nucleotides match TRBD1. Germline V gene sequence: CDR1 SEHNR, CDR2 FQNEAQ (reference sequence). The CDR3 is made up of 15 amino acids. Trimming cost V 6 bases and J 1 base; bases outside gene matches: 8. The CDR3 DNA sequence: TGTGCCAGCAGGCCTACAGGGGACAATAACTATGGCTACACCTTC. It encodes CASRPTGDNNYGYTF.

The V gene is TRBV30, the J gene TRBJ1-1; TRBD1 matches 7 bases. CDR1 GTSNPN and CDR2 SVGIG come from the germline V gene (reference sequence). CDR3 length: 14 residues. Trimming at V came to 0 bases and at J to 3 bases, leaving 4 bases not matched to a gene. The CDR3 DNA sequence: TGTGCCTGGAGTGTACGACAGGGCTACACTGAAGCTTTCTTT. Residues: CAWSVRQGYTEAFF.

The rearrangement joins TRBV2 to TRBJ2-3; 7 positions match TRBD1. This CDR3 has 16 residues. Trimming cost V 7 bases and J 5 bases; bases outside gene matches: 15. In germline, CDR1 is SNHLY, CDR2 FYNNEI. CDR3 sequence reads: CASTPLPGQPEDTQYF. CDR3 sequence (DNA): TGTGCCAGCACCCCATTGCCGGGACAGCCTGAAGATACGCAGTATTTT.

This rearrangement joins TRBV9 to TRBJ1-6, with a weak D call TRBD1 (6 bases). The CDR3 is made up of 16 amino acids. The germline V gene encodes CDR1 SGDLS and CDR2 YYNGEE. V gave up 4 bases and J gave up 0 bases, with 11 bases separating them. CDR3 sequence (DNA): TGTGCCAGCAGCTCTAGGGGGAGCTCCTATAATTCACCCCTCCACTTT. Translation: CASSSRGSSYNSPLHF.

Points on this clone: Other nucleotide sequences in the sample specify the same CDR3. J is TRBJ2-3 and V is TRBV5-1; D is undetermined. Germline V gene data show CDR1 as SGHRS and CDR2 as YFSETQ. V was cut by 0 bases and J by 6 bases, with 5 bases left in between. This CDR3 contains 12 residues. As DNA, the CDR3 is TGCGCCAGCAGCTTGGCCTCGGATACGCAGTATTTT. It specifies CASSLASDTQYF.

This chain connects TRBV7-6 to TRBJ1-1, with 7 bases that match TRBD1. Germline trimming cut 2 bases from V and 6 bases from J; bases unmatched to any gene: 15. The CDR3 consists of 17 residues. Germline V gene data show CDR1 as SGHVS and CDR2 as FNYEAQ. The CDR3: CASSLRLRDRYTSEAFF. The CDR3 bases are TGTGCCAGCAGCTTAAGGTTGAGGGACAGATACACTTCTGAAGCTTTCTTT.

The chain combines TRBV7-3 with TRBJ2-3; 10 bases line up with TRBD2. Trimming cost V 5 bases and J 5 bases; bases outside gene matches: 4. The CDR3 loop spans 14 amino acids. CDR1 SGHTA and CDR2 FQGTGA come from the germline V gene. The CDR3 is CASSPSGSGDTQYF. The DNA for the CDR3 is TGTGCCAGCAGCCCTAGCGGGAGTGGAGATACGCAGTATTTT.

The chain has TRBV10-3 and TRBJ1-4, with D tentatively TRBD1 (5 bases). The V end was cut by 0 bases, the J end by 5 bases, with 16 bases between. Per the germline V gene, CDR1 is ENHRY and CDR2 is SYGVKD. The CDR3 is made up of 17 amino acids. In DNA, the CDR3 is TGTGCCATCAGTGAGTCTAAAGCCCGGGCAGGGAATGAAAAACTGTTTTTT. It is translated as CAISESKARAGNEKLFF.

The V gene is TRBV19, the J gene TRBJ2-1; 8 bases are shared with TRBD1. After removal of 10 bases from V and 2 bases from J, the junction contained 4 bases not matched to a gene. CDR1 and CDR2 (germline): LNHDA, SQIVND (reference sequence). The CDR3 runs to 13 residues. The CDR3 sequence is CATRTGTYNEQFF. The CDR3 bases are TGTGCCACCAGGACAGGGACCTACAATGAGCAGTTCTTC.

The rearrangement uses TRBV4-1 and TRBJ2-7; D possibly uses TRBD1 or TRBD2 (5 bases each). This CDR3 is 15 amino acids long. V lost 4 bases and J 0 bases, leaving 13 bases between the germline ends. In germline, CDR1 is MGHRA, CDR2 YSYEKL. This CDR3 is CASSPPGTLSYEQYF. The CDR3 nucleotides are TGCGCCAGCAGCCCTCCCGGGACCCTCTCCTACGAGCAGTACTTC.

This chain connects TRBV5-4 to TRBJ2-1; 16 bases fit TRBD2. Germline V CDR1 and CDR2: SGHNT, YYREEE (reference sequence). This CDR3 is 16 amino acids long. The ends lost 3 bases at V and 9 bases at J; junction bases unmatched: 6. The CDR3 DNA reads as TGTGCCAGCAGCTCGGGACTAGCGGGAGGGAAGAGTGAGCAGTTCTTC. Amino acid sequence: CASSSGLAGGKSEQFF. Full variable domain (missing parts from reference TRBV5-4 and TRBJ2-1): ETGVTQSPTHLIKTRGQQVTLRCSSQSGHNTVSWYQQALGQGPQFIFQYYREEENGRGNFPPRFSGLQFPNYSSELNVNALELDDSALYLCASSSGLAGGKSEQFFGPGTRLTVL.

This clone is a singleton in its sample. The chain joins TRBV9 to TRBJ2-7; TRBD2 agrees at 8 bases. Germline V gene data show CDR1 as SGDLS and CDR2 as YYNGEE. V was pared by 2 bases and J by 2 bases, with 0 bases of the junction left unmatched. This CDR3 is 13 amino acids long. The CDR3 protein is CASSVGLAYEQYF. The CDR3 nucleotides are TGTGCCAGCAGCGTGGGACTAGCCTACGAGCAGTACTTC.

The chain joins TRBV18 to TRBJ1-1; maybe TRBD1 (6 bases). Germline V gene data show CDR1 as KGHSH and CDR2 as LQKENI. The CDR3 covers 14 residues. The V end was cut by 1 base, the J end by 1 base, with 7 bases between. The CDR3 here is CASSPQGGNTEAFF. The CDR3 DNA sequence: TGTGCCAGCTCACCACAGGGGGGGAACACTGAAGCTTTCTTT. Supplemented by reference TRBV18 and TRBJ1-1, the full variable domain reads NAGVMQNPRHLVRRRGQEARLRCSPMKGHSHVYWYRQLPEEGLKFMVYLQKENIIDESGMPKERFSAEFPKEGPSILRIQQVVRGDSAAYFCASSPQGGNTEAFFGQGTRLTVV.